Below, one TCR beta chain is given with its context. This clone was seen once. What this receptor recognizes is not known. Per-base quality was not reported, and no clone a single base away is much larger than it. The cohort was made up of 666 healthy bone marrow donors. At the time of sampling, every cohort member was nominally healthy, though immune exposures that went unrecorded were likely present. The donor tested CMV seronegative and was one of the 352 seronegative cohort members. Each donor provided a peripheral blood sample, and peripheral blood mononuclear cells were used for TCR beta sequencing. The Qiagen DNeasy Blood Extraction Kit was used to extract genomic DNA from the blood cell samples. The data were taken from a study of cytomegalovirus exposure and HLA in healthy donors (dated by TCRdb to the late 2010s). Regarding the research as a whole: An earlier analysis of some 600 of the donors reported about 280 Gb of sequence data and roughly 120 million unique TCR beta sequences obtained from about 200 million T cells. Roughly 300 gigabases of sequencing data and some 85 million unique TCR sequences were included in an early release covering 550 to 800 HLA-typed donors. Of the 398 genotyped donors, about 80% fell in the genetic ancestry cluster associated with self-reported Caucasian donors. The study was designed to test whether signatures of past pathogen exposure could be identified by cataloging public T cell receptors. The study used immunosequencing to profile the T cell repertoires of approximately 650 subjects and linked those repertoires to cytomegalovirus serostatus. Along with the approximately 700-subject first cohort, a separate validation cohort of 120 different subjects was used. To predict cytomegalovirus infection status, the study brought together high-throughput TCR immunosequencing, statistical association of individual TCRs with disease status, and machine learning. A later analysis re-analyzed previously published TCR beta repertoires from approximately 700 donors and added high-resolution HLA genotyping to study TCR occurrence patterns. Rather than using new phenotypic data, the later analysis identified candidate immune exposures from TCR beta sequences and from how often those sequences occurred across donors. To decide whether each TCR beta V gene segment behaved as functional or pseudogenic, an earlier analysis of approximately 600 of the donors relied on high-throughput TCR beta sequencing. Donor age, sex, ethnicity and CMV serostatus were compiled alongside the repertoire data. A later genetic analysis used genome-wide SNP genotypes for about three fifths of the 666 donors, treating that subset as a discovery cohort. All discovery cohort repertoires had been generated using a single sequencing platform. Class I and class II HLA loci were covered by the typing at four-digit resolution. Typing coverage differed by locus: A, B, C, DRB1 and DQB1 were typed in about 620-640 donors, DQA1 in about 510, DPA1 in roughly 590, and DPB1 in 400 to 490. Four to six DR-DQ haplotypes were handled as single units for association and clustering, since linkage in the cohort was strong. Among 350 to 400 genotyped donors of the cohort, an average of approximately 250,000 unique TCR beta nucleotide sequences were sequenced per donor, roughly 18% of them non-productive. On the study overall, not on this receptor specifically: In a later analysis, HLA-associated TCR beta chains showed more clonal expansion and lower generation probabilities than non-associated chains that were equally common. In a later genetic analysis, a missense DCLRE1C variant was associated with V-gene and J-gene trimming of TCR beta chains, and the association was replicated in an independent cohort. A cluster of highly shared sequence variants was judged likely to be a technical artifact of the sequencing pipeline. Several of the top co-occurrence clusters appeared to be linked to parvovirus B19, influenza, CMV and Epstein-Barr virus, according to a later analysis. Sequencing depth was assumed to be roughly uniform across donors in the presence/absence analyses, though that assumption may not hold. Linkage disequilibrium might explain the correlated functional status among segregating V segments, but an unknown experimental factor could not be excluded. Fewer than 20 rarely observed V segments, including chromosome 9 orphons, were excluded from the earlier analysis of about 610 of the donors because counts were too low. According to the authors, the approach could potentially be generalized to other disease states and immunological phenotypes. Most CMV-associated TCR beta chains appeared to be HLA-restricted in a later analysis, and the HLA associations seemed to be driven largely by CMV exposure. In a later genetic analysis, fewer N-insertions in productive TCRs were reported among donors in an Asian-associated ancestry cluster than the roughly 700-donor mean. A few of the identified cytomegalovirus-associated TCR beta chains were confirmed in vitro to be specific for cytomegalovirus antigens. Because some donors lacked HLA typing at each locus, the association tests relied only on the typed subset. A further reported finding was that TCR beta sequences accurately predicted the HLA-A and HLA-B alleles for most subjects in the first cohort. Across donors, most TCR sequences were observed very rarely, whereas some public TCRs were present in many individuals. Some IMGT-functional V segments, including TRBV6-2 and TRBV6-3, could not be distinguished by the 87-base-pair reads and were therefore excluded. An earlier analysis of approximately 600 of the donors showed that most TCR beta V segments appeared in productive rearrangements either about 87% or about 30% of the time, which broadly matched IMGT annotations. A later analysis associated 16,951 TCR beta sequences with specific HLA alleles at a false discovery rate of 0.05. In a later analysis, the rate of TCR association differed among HLA loci, with DRB1 alleles having the most associated TCRs and HLA-C alleles having the fewest. In this cohort, only TCR beta chains were sequenced, and detectable features were limited by the absence of alpha or paired-chain data. The study listed 164 TCR beta chains as associated with cytomegalovirus. When HLA alleles, especially DR and DQ, strongly co-occurred, TCR associations were difficult to assign to individual alleles. The classifier was reported to diagnose cytomegalovirus status with high specificity and sensitivity in both the original cohort and the validation cohort. Immune exposure information for the cohort was limited to CMV serostatus.

Library preparation used the immunoSEQ multiplex PCR assay. A mixture of 60 forward primers for TCR Vbeta segments and 13 reverse primers for TCR Jbeta segments was used in the multiplex PCR. A multiplex PCR assay on genomic DNA amplified the CDR3 region of rearranged TCR beta genes. Amplified TCR beta libraries were sequenced as 87-base-pair reads on the Illumina HiSeq System. The paper's processing steps were these. A later analysis counted about 80 million unique TCR beta chains across the 500 to 850 repertoires, and around 12 million of these chains were shared by at least two donors. To remove PCR and sequencing errors, raw reads were error-corrected and collapsed into unique sequences using a nearest-neighbor algorithm that merged closely related sequences. CDR3 sequences were aligned to IMGT reference sequences to assign V, D and J gene segments. For a sequence to be retained, a match of at least six nucleotides to both a V gene segment and a J gene segment was required. Rearrangements were classified as productive when the CDR3 lacked stop codons and remained in frame with V and J, and all other rearrangements were classified as non-productive. Following IMGT convention, CDR3 was defined as the stretch from the second conserved V-encoded cysteine to the conserved J-encoded phenylalanine. Sequences without an unambiguous match to a single V gene segment were excluded from the earlier analysis of a few hundred of the donors. An earlier analysis of 587 of the donors classified V segments as functional when productive rearrangements were above 56.7% and as segregating when the standard deviation between donors was above 5%. A statistical classification framework was built to diagnose cytomegalovirus status from the catalog of TCR beta chain sequences. V and J gene assignment, in a later analysis, came from comparing TCR nucleotide sequences with IMGT/GENE-DB human TR gene sequences. A later analysis assigned CDR3 sequences and most-parsimonious VDJ recombination scenarios with the TCRdist pipeline. A later analysis defined each TCR beta chain by its CDR3 amino acid sequence plus V-gene family, and excluded reads lacking a unique V-gene family. In a later analysis, fewer than 600 highly shared, low-generation-probability nucleotide sequences were removed to address suspected cross-contamination and a sequencing artifact. In a later analysis, a clonal expansion index was calculated for each public chain from normalized within-repertoire ranks of inferred template counts. In a later analysis, generation probabilities were computed using a VDJ recombination model fitted to out-of-frame rearrangements, and the results were checked against IGoR. In a later analysis, TCR-TCR, TCR-HLA and TCR-CMV co-occurrence was scored with hypergeometric tests, and a repertoire-size bias correction was applied to TCR pairs. In a later analysis, false discovery rates were estimated by permuting HLA or CMV assignments 20 times. In a later analysis, co-occurring TCRs were grouped using DBSCAN, with TCRdist sequence similarity added in when clustering inside HLA-allele-positive subsets. For co-occurrence clustering, repertoires with fewer than 30,000 or more than 120,000 public chains were excluded, along with four to six repertoires with anomalous nucleotide sharing. TCRdb obtained this table from immuneACCESS and retained in-frame rearrangements with V and J assigned. These tables miss some clones; where compared with another copy, unresolved V genes account for less than half of the shortfall, and the remainder is unexplained. For V, J and clone size, that table is used; D and trimming come from the DNA. This sample gives around 99,000 clones in total; roughly three fifths of them show up just once. Around 6.5% of the sample rests with the top ten.

CDR1 is given as MNHNY and CDR2 as SVGAGI, both from the germline V gene (reference sequence). V lost 4 bases and J lost 0 bases, and the count of bases not matched to a germline gene is 3. Counted from cysteine to phenylalanine, this CDR3 has 14 amino acids. Just CDR3 DNA is preserved here, 42 bases in frame from base 1. The source material was PBMCs. The clonotype comes from a woman in her 30s in good health and CMV-seronegative. The sequence joins TRBV6-6 to TRBJ2-7, with TRBD1 matching 7 junction bases. CDR3 loop: CASSSRDSSYEQYF. In nucleotides, the sequence is TGTGCCAGCAGTTCCCGGGACAGCTCCTACGAGCAGTACTTC.